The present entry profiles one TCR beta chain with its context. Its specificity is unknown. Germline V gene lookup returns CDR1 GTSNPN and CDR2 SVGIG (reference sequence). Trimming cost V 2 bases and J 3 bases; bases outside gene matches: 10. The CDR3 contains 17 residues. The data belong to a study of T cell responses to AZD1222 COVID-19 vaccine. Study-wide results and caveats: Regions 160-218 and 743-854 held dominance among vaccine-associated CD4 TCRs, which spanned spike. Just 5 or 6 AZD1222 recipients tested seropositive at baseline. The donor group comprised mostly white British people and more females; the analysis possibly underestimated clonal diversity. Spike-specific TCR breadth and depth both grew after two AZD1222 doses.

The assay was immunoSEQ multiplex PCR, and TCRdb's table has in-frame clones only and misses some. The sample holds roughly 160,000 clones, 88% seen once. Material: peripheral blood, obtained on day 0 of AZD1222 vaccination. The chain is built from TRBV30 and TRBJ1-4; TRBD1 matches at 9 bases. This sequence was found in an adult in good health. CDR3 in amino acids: CAWSSSDRGVPNEKLFF. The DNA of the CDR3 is TGTGCCTGGAGTTCATCGGACAGGGGCGTACCTAATGAAAAACTGTTTTTT.